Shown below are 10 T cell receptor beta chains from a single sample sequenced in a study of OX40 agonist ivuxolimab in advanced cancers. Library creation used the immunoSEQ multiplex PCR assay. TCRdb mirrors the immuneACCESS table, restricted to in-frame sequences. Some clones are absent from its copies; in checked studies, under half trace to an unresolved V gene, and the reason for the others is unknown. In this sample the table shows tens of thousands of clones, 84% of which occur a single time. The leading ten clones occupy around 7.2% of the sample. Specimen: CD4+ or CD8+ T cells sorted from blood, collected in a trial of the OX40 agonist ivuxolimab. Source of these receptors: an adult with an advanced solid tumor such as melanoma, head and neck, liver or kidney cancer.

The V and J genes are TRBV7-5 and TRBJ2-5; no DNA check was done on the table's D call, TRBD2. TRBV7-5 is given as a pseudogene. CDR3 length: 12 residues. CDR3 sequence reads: CARRSGGETQYF. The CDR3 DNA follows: TGTGCCAGACGTAGCGGGGGGGAGACCCAGTACTTC.

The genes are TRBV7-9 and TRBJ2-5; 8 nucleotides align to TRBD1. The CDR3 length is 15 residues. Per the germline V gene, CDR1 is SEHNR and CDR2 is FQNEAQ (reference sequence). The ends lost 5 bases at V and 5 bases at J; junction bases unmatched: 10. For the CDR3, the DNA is TGTGCCAGCAGCCCGACCGGCTACAGGGGGGAGACCCAGTACTTC. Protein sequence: CASSPTGYRGETQYF.

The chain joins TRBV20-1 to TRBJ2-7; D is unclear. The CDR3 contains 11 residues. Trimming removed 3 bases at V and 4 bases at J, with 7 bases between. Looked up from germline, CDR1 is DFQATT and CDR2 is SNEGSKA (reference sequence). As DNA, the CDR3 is TGCAGTGCTAGTACCGGTTACGAGCAGTACTTC. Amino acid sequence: CSASTGYEQYF.

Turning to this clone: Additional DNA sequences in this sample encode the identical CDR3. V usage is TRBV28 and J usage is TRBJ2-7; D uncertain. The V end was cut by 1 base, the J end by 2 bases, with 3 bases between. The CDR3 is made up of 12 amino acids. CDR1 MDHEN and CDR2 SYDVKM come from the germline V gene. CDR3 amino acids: CASSLSAYEQYF. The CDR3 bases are TGTGCCAGCAGTTTATCAGCCTACGAGCAGTACTTC.

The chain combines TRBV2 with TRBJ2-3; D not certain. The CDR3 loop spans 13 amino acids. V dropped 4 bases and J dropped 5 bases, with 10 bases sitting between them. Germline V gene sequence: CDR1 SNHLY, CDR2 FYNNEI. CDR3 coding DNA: TGTGCCAGCAGTGTGTGGCGGTTAGATACGCAGTATTTT. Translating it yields CASSVWRLDTQYF.

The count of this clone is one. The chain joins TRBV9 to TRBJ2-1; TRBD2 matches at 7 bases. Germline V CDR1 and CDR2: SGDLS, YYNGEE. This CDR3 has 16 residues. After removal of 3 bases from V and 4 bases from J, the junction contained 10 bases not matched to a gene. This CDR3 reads CASSGRWVSGYNEQFF. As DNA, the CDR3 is TGTGCCAGCAGCGGTCGATGGGTTAGCGGGTACAATGAGCAGTTCTTC.

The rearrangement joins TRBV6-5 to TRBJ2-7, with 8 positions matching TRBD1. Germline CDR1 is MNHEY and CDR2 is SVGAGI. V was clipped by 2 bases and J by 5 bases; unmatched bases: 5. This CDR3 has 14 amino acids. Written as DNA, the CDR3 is TGTGCCAGCAGTTACGCACAGGGGGTGAACGAGCAGTACTTC. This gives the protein CASSYAQGVNEQYF.

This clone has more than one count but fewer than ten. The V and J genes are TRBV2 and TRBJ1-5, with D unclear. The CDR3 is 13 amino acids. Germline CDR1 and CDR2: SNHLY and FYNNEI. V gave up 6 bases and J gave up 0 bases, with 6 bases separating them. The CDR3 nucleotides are TGTGCCAGCAGGGGCTCTAGCAATCAGCCCCAGCATTTT. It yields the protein CASRGSSNQPQHF.

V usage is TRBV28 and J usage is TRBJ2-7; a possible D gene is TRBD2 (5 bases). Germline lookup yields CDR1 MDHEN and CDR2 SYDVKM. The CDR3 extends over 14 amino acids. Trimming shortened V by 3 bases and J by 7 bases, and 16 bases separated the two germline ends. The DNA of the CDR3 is TGTGCCAGCAGTTTTAAGTTGTCTCCGGGGGAGCAGTACTTC. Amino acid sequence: CASSFKLSPGEQYF.

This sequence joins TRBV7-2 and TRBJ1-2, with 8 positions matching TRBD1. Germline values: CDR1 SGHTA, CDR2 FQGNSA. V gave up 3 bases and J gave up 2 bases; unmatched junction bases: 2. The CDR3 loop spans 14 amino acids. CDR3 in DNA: TGTGCCAGCAGCTTCAGGACAGGGAACTATGGCTACACCTTC. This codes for CASSFRTGNYGYTF.